This T cell receptor (beta chain) comes out of a study of T cell responses to AZD1222 COVID-19 vaccine. In the case of this clone: Its antigen is undetermined.

Study-wide points: Clonal diversity was possibly underestimated, and white British individuals and females predominated among donors. Reportedly, close to half of spike-specific TCRs are directed against unmutated variant regions.

This CDR3 has 14 residues. With 0 bases removed from V and 5 bases from J, the gap between germline ends came to 11 bases. Per the germline V gene, CDR1 is SGDLS and CDR2 is YYNGEE. Assay used: immunoSEQ multiplex PCR; TCRdb lists only in-frame clones, some missing. The data hold about 150,000 clones, with around 89% observed a single time. This TCR was recovered from an adult in good health. The sample here was peripheral blood, taken on day 0 of AZD1222 vaccination. The chain has TRBV9 and TRBJ1-1; D unresolved. CDR3 DNA sequence: TGTGCCAGCAGCGTAGGACTGGAAAGGACTGAAGCTTTCTTT. Its protein is CASSVGLERTEAFF. The full variable domain, with the rest looked up from reference TRBV9 and TRBJ1-1, is DSGVTQTPKHLITATGQRVTLRCSPRSGDLSVYWYQQSLDQGLQFLIQYYNGEERAKGNILERFSAQQFPDLHSELNLSSLELGDSALYFCASSVGLERTEAFFGQGTRLTVV.